This T cell receptor (beta chain) was recovered during a study of cytomegalovirus exposure and HLA in healthy donors. V was trimmed by 5 bases and J by 11 bases, leaving 15 bases between them. Germline assignment: CDR1 DFQATT and CDR2 SNEGSKA (reference sequence). The CDR3 is 11 amino acids. The study ran its PCR with 60 Vbeta and 13 Jbeta primers. Produced via immunoSEQ multiplex PCR; TCRdb's table is partial and in-frame only. The sample has 110,000 or so clones, 70% to 85% seen once; the top ten hold 4% to 5%. The specimen sequenced was PBMCs. This chain joins TRBV20-1 and TRBJ1-1; a possible D gene is TRBD1 (5 bases). The receptor was derived from a woman aged 40 to 50 in good health and CMV-seropositive. The CDR3 DNA reads TGCAGTGCTCGTTCCCAGGGCTACGCTTTCTTT. Encoded protein: CSARSQGYAFF.